This T cell receptor beta chain was recovered during a study of T cells in Graves' hyperthyroidism and ophthalmopathy. The table lists this clonotype with many counts. Its antigen remains unknown. The source material, RNA transcripts, was used to amplify TCR beta CDR3 regions. RT-PCR in the first round (using the HTBI primer set) targeted the TCR CDR3. TCRdb recomputed calls from the multiplex PCR reads with MiXCR, one row per CDR3 protein. The data contain about 420,000 distinct CDR3 sequences, approximately 14% of them singletons. Whole-study results and caveats: The model made its ophthalmopathy prediction, and onset followed a median approximately six months later. A 13 V-J model separated ophthalmopathy from stable hyperthyroidism.

Source material: blood. The source is a woman between 18 and 29 years old with Graves' hyperthyroidism.

CDR3 DNA sequence: TGCGCCAGCAGCCAAGAGCCGGGGACAGGGGCGCCCCAGCATTTT. Protein sequence: CASSQEPGTGAPQHF. The chain employs TRBV4-1 and TRBJ1-5; 10 nucleotides align to TRBD1. The germline V gene has CDR1 MGHRA and CDR2 YSYEKL. The CDR3 runs 15 residues. V was clipped by 0 bases and J by 9 bases; unmatched bases: 5.